This T cell receptor (beta chain) was sequenced for a study of T cell clonality in common variable immunodeficiency. General study results and limits: Fewer TCRbeta clones were shared among CVID subjects than controls. Fewer deletions and N-nucleotide insertions were reportedly seen in common variable immunodeficiency TCR beta sequences.

CVID subjects were neither ill nor on immunomodulatory or immunosuppressive medication at sampling. Donors gave about 5 to 8 ml heparinized peripheral whole blood. This CDR3 contains 15 residues. The V gene's germline CDR1 is LNHDA and CDR2 SQIVND (reference sequence). The trim removed 1 base at V and 1 base at J, leaving 1 base unmatched. As for this clone: Its antigen is not known. The CDR3 goes on 3 residues after the read ends, and that part is filled in from the germline J gene.

Measured with immunoSEQ multiplex PCR; TCRdb has only the in-frame clones, and not every one. The listing contains around 8,000 clones. This receptor was obtained from a human donor with common variable immunodeficiency. Sequencing used peripheral blood mononuclear cells. The chain is built from TRBV19 and TRBJ1-5; TRBD1 matches at 7 bases. This chain's CDR3 is CASSIARGSNQPQHF. CDR3 bases read: TGTGCCAGTAGTATAGCCAGGGGGAGCAATCAGCCC.